The present entry profiles one T cell receptor (beta chain) with its context. The antigen is not known. These data are taken from a study of graft-versus-host responses after intestinal transplantation. Study-level findings and limits: GvH clones were found in recipient marrow; some appeared first in ileum or blood. Peak circulating GvH clone levels tracked with early post-transplant HvG declines.

Germline V gene sequence: CDR1 SGHTA, CDR2 FQGNSA. J was trimmed by 4 bases and V by 4 bases; bases with no gene match: 8. The length of the CDR3 is 15 residues. Lymphocytes from graft epithelium and lamina propria were isolated. Clones were read by immunoSEQ multiplex PCR, and TCRdb kept only the in-frame ones, dropping some. Among tens of thousands of clones listed, over 60% were seen once. This clonotype was sampled from a human patient who received an intestinal transplant, so some T cells may come from the graft donor. Sequencing was performed on ileum tissue, taken 98 days after intestinal transplantation. The chain uses TRBV7-2 and TRBJ2-7; TRBD2 matches at 9 bases. The CDR3, as DNA: TGTGCCAGCAGCTCCCAAGCGGGGGGAAAGTACGAGCAGTACTTC. It translates to CASSSQAGGKYEQYF. Full variable domain (rest looked up from reference TRBV7-2 and TRBJ2-7): GAGVSQSPSNKVTEKGKDVELRCDPISGHTALYWYRQSLGQGLEFLIYFQGNSAPDKSGLPSDRFSAERTGGSVSTLTIQRTQQEDSAVYLCASSSQAGGKYEQYFGPGTRLTVT.